These T cell receptor beta chains were read from a single sample in a study of T cells in localized non-small cell lung cancer. Assay: immunoSEQ multiplex PCR; the TCRdb copy retains only in-frame clones and omits some. The table includes approximately 15,000 clones, roughly 85% detected once. The sequencing here drew on peripheral blood, taken before any cancer treatment. The receptors stem from a woman aged 35 to 70 with stage I lung adenocarcinoma. Both conserved end residues are part of each CDR3. The order of the fields is CDR3 DNA, CDR3 protein, clone size, J gene, D gene, V gene. A D gene is named only where the DNA matches it firmly. The listing skips clone size in some rows; elsewhere it reads once, few, many or a size class.

TGTGCCAGCAGCCATTTAGGGGGCCGCAATGAGCAGTTCTTC | CASSHLGGRNEQFF | NA | TRBJ2-1 | TRBD1 | TRBV14
TGTGCCAGCAGTGAATCGCGGGGGCGCACAGATACGCAGTATTTT | CASSESRGRTDTQYF | NA | TRBJ2-3 | NA | TRBV2
NA | CASSQAKGQGALRAGELFF | NA | TRBJ2-2 | NA | TRBV4-1
TGTGCCAGCAGCGGAAGGGTGGCAGGGGTTTACCACGAGCAGTACTTC | CASSGRVAGVYHEQYF | NA | TRBJ2-7 | NA | TRBV7-9
TGTGCCAGCAGCGTAGACCCCCTATTGAACACTGAAGCTTTCTTT | CASSVDPLLNTEAFF | NA | TRBJ1-1 | NA | TRBV9
TGTGCCAGCAGCTTGGTGGGCCTCTATGGCTACACCTTC | CASSLVGLYGYTF | NA | TRBJ1-2 | NA | TRBV5-6
TGCGCCAGCAGCTTGGAAGGGGCCCCCACAGATACGCAGTATTTT | CASSLEGAPTDTQYF | NA | TRBJ2-3 | NA | TRBV5-1
TGTGCCAGCAGCGTGGACAGGGGGTACTTCAATGAGCAGTTCTTC | CASSVDRGYFNEQFF | few | TRBJ2-1 | TRBD1 | TRBV5-6
TGTGCCAGCAGCTCTAGGGGACAGGGGTACGAGCAGTACTTC | CASSSRGQGYEQYF | once | TRBJ2-7 | TRBD1 | TRBV7-1
TGTGCCAGCAGTTATTGGGTAGCGGGGGGAGAGGAGACCCAGTACTTC | CASSYWVAGGEETQYF | few | TRBJ2-5 | TRBD2 | TRBV6-5
TGTGCCTGGATCGGGACAGGGGGATACGAGCAGTACTTC | CAWIGTGGYEQYF | NA | TRBJ2-7 | TRBD1 | TRBV30
TGCGCCAGCCGGCAGGGTGTCACAGATACGCAGTATTTT | CASRQGVTDTQYF | NA | TRBJ2-3 | NA | TRBV5-1
TGTGCCAGCAGCTTAACAGGGTTTACAGATACGCAGTATTTT | CASSLTGFTDTQYF | NA | TRBJ2-3 | NA | TRBV7-2
TGTGCCAGCAGCAAAGTAGTAATAAAGGGGCCTAGCACAGATACGCAGTATTTT | CASSKVVIKGPSTDTQYF | NA | TRBJ2-3 | NA | TRBV21-1
TGTGCCAGCAGCCGGGACATAATAGGGTTCGATGGCTACACCTTC | CASSRDIIGFDGYTF | NA | TRBJ1-2 | NA | TRBV7-9
TGTGCCAGCAGTCCCGGGGTGGGGTCGCAGTTCTTC | CASSPGVGSQFF | few | TRBJ2-1 | NA | TRBV7-9
TGTGCCAGCAGTCGCGATCAGCCCCAGCATTTT | CASSRDQPQHF | NA | TRBJ1-5 | NA | TRBV6-6
TGTGCCAGCAGCTTTGGACAGTCCCTTTCCTCTGGGGCCAACGTCCTGACTTTC | CASSFGQSLSSGANVLTF | NA | TRBJ2-6 | NA | TRBV5-6
TGTGCCTGGAGGACAGGGAAAGGGAACACTGAAGCTTTCTTT | CAWRTGKGNTEAFF | NA | TRBJ1-1 | TRBD1 | TRBV30
TGCGCCAGCAGCTTGGAGGGTTACTCCTACGAGCAGTACTTC | CASSLEGYSYEQYF | NA | TRBJ2-7 | NA | TRBV5-1
TGTGCCAGCAGCTTACCTCCGCAGTTGATGGAGACCCAGTACTTC | CASSLPPQLMETQYF | NA | TRBJ2-5 | NA | TRBV7-6
TGCGCCAGCAGCTTGGCCGGGTCCGCCAGCTCCTACAATGAGCAGTTCTTC | CASSLAGSASSYNEQFF | NA | TRBJ2-1 | NA | TRBV5-1
TGTGCCAGCAGTACGACAGGGACTGAAGCTTTCTTT | CASSTTGTEAFF | NA | TRBJ1-1 | TRBD1 | TRBV27
TGTGCCAGCAGCGCGGGCGCGGGTCGCCAAGAGACCCAGTACTTC | CASSAGAGRQETQYF | NA | TRBJ2-5 | NA | TRBV5-4
TGTGCCAGCGCAGGGAACACTGAAGCTTTCTTT | CASAGNTEAFF | few | TRBJ1-1 | NA | TRBV6-5
TGTGCCAGTAGTCCACGGGACAGGGTGGAAAATCAGCCCCAGCATTTT | CASSPRDRVENQPQHF | NA | TRBJ1-5 | TRBD1 | TRBV19
TGTGCCAGCAGGACAGGGTTATACGAGCAGTACTTC | CASRTGLYEQYF | once | TRBJ2-7 | TRBD1 | TRBV2
TGTGCCAGCAGTTTGGGGTCGGGGTACGAGCAGTACTTC | CASSLGSGYEQYF | NA | TRBJ2-7 | NA | TRBV28
TGTGCCAGCAGCTTTGGCGGACCCTTCTCTGGGGCCAACGTCCTGACTTTC | CASSFGGPFSGANVLTF | NA | TRBJ2-6 | NA | TRBV5-4
TGCGCCAGCAGTCAATCGCAAGGGGGCTACCAATCCGAAAAACTGTTTTTT | CASSQSQGGYQSEKLFF | NA | TRBJ1-4 | TRBD1 | TRBV23-1
TGTGCCAGCAGCCTCACCCCCAGTACTGAAGCTTTCTTT | CASSLTPSTEAFF | NA | TRBJ1-1 | NA | TRBV11-3
TGTGCCAGCAGCCCTGGTAATACGCAGTATTTT | CASSPGNTQYF | NA | TRBJ2-3 | NA | TRBV28
TGTGCCAGCACTGAGGCAGTAGGGCTCACTGAAGCTTTCTTT | CASTEAVGLTEAFF | NA | TRBJ1-1 | NA | TRBV6-5
TGTGCCAGCAGACGGCGGGTGGGGCTTGATGGCTACACCTTC | CASRRRVGLDGYTF | NA | TRBJ1-2 | NA | TRBV27
TGTGCCAGCAGTTTAGACAGCCCTACAGGACGTGCTTTCTTT | CASSLDSPTGRAFF | NA | TRBJ1-1 | NA | TRBV28
TGTGCCAGCCGAGAAAGAAAGAACTATGGCTACACCTTC | CASRERKNYGYTF | NA | TRBJ1-2 | NA | TRBV6-6
TGTGCCAGCAGACCGACATCCTACACTGAAGCTTTCTTT | CASRPTSYTEAFF | NA | TRBJ1-1 | NA | TRBV6-5
TGCGCCAGCAGCTTGAAGTTACAAGAGACCCAGTACTTC | CASSLKLQETQYF | NA | TRBJ2-5 | NA | TRBV5-1
TGCGCCAGCAGCCACGCGGCTGAGCAGTTCTTC | CASSHAAEQFF | few | TRBJ2-1 | NA | TRBV4-3
TGTGCCAGCAGCTACGGTCAGACTGAAGCTTTCTTT | CASSYGQTEAFF | NA | TRBJ1-1 | NA | TRBV5-6
TGTGCCAGCAGATGGGACGCGAATGAGCAGTACTTC | CASRWDANEQYF | NA | TRBJ2-7 | NA | TRBV2
TGCGCCAGCAGCCAAGATCCGGGGGACTTGGCCATGAACACTGAAGCTTTCTTT | CASSQDPGDLAMNTEAFF | NA | TRBJ1-1 | NA | TRBV4-1
TGTGCCAGCTCACGCGAACAGGGGAGCACAGATACGCAGTATTTT | CASSREQGSTDTQYF | NA | TRBJ2-3 | TRBD1 | TRBV18
TGTGCCAGCAGTTCGCTTGAAGCTAACTATGGCTACACCTTC | CASSSLEANYGYTF | NA | TRBJ1-2 | NA | TRBV27
TGTGCCAGCAGTCCGGACAGGTTCCTCTCTGGAAACACCATATATTTT | CASSPDRFLSGNTIYF | NA | TRBJ1-3 | TRBD1 | TRBV9
TGTGCCAGCAGCTCGGGACTAGAGGAGTACTTC | CASSSGLEEYF | NA | TRBJ2-5 | TRBD2 | TRBV7-2
TGTGCCAGCAGTAAGACAGGGATAGAGACCCAGTACTTC | CASSKTGIETQYF | NA | TRBJ2-5 | TRBD1 | TRBV6-1
TGTGCCAGCAGCTTATCAGGAGGGGATCTGCCCCAGCATTTT | CASSLSGGDLPQHF | NA | TRBJ1-5 | NA | TRBV7-6
TGTGCCAGCAAATGGGGGACAGAGTACGAGCAGTACTTC | CASKWGTEYEQYF | NA | TRBJ2-7 | TRBD1 | TRBV6-6